This T cell receptor (beta chain) was identified in a study of EBV T-cell therapy then PD-1 blockade in nasopharyngeal carcinoma. The CDR3 spans 15 residues. With V trimmed by 5 bases and J by 4 bases, 5 bases remained unmatched. Germline V gives CDR1 MNHEY, CDR2 SVGAGI. Here immunoSEQ multiplex PCR was the method, and the copy in TCRdb shows in-frame clones only, minus some. The sample records about 22,000 clones, over 75% being singletons. On this clone itself: The antigen is unknown.

Treatment described: AdE1-LMPpoly-expanded autologous EBV-specific T-cell therapy followed by anti-PD-1 nivolumab. This clonotype was obtained from a man between 40 and 49 years old with nasopharyngeal carcinoma. The material sequenced was CD8+ T cells from blood, taken at day -245 from a patient whose treatment included autologous EBV-specific T cells and nivolumab. The chain combines TRBV6-5 with TRBJ1-6, with TRBD1 identical over 7 bases. CDR3 region: CASSPTGAYNSPLHF. The CDR3 DNA sequence: TGTGCCAGCAGTCCTACAGGGGCGTATAATTCACCCCTCCACTTT.